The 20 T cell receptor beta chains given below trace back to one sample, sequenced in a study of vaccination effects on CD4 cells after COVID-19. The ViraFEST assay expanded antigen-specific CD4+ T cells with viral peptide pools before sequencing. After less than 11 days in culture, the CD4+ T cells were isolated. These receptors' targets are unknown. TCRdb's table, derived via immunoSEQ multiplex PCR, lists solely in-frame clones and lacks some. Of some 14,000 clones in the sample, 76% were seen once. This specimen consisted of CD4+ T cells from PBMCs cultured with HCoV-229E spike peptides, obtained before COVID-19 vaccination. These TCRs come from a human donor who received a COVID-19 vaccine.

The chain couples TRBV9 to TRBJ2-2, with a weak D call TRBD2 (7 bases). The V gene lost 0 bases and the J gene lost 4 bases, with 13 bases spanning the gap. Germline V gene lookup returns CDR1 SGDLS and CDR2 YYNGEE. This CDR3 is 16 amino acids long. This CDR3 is CASSVEGGAGTGELFF. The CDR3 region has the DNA TGTGCCAGCAGCGTAGAAGGGGGGGCAGGCACCGGGGAGCTGTTTTTT.

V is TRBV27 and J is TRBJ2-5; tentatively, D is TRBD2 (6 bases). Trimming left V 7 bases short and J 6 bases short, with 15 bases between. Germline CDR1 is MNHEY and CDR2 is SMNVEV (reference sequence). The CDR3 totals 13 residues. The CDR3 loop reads CASTSSGGKTQYF. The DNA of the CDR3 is TGTGCCAGCACTTCAAGTGGGGGGAAGACCCAGTACTTC.

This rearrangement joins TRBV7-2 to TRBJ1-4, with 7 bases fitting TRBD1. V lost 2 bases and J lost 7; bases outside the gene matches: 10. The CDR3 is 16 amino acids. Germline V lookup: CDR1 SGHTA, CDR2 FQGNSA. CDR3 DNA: TGTGCCAGCAGCTTAATTGGGACAGAGTTGGGTGAAAAACTGTTTTTT. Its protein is CASSLIGTELGEKLFF.

This CDR3 reads CASSYHTQETQYF. Here the CDR3 DNA reads TGTGCCAGCAGTTACCACACCCAAGAGACCCAGTACTTC. This chain connects TRBV6-6 to TRBJ2-5, with unresolved D. CDR3 length: 13 amino acids. Germline CDR1 reads MNHNY; CDR2 reads SVGAGI (reference sequence). The V end was cut by 2 bases, the J end by 1 base, with 5 bases between.

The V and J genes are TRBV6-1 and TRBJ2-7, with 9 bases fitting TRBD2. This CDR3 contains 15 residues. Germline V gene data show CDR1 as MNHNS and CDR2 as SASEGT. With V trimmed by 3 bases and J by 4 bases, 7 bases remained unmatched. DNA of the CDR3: TGTGCCAGCAGTGAGAGACTAGCGGTTGAATACGAGCAGTACTTC. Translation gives CASSERLAVEYEQYF.

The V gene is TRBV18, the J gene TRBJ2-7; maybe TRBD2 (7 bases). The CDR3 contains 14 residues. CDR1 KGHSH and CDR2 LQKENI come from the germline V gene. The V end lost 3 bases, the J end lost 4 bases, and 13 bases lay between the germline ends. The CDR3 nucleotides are TGTGCCAGCTCACCGGAGGGGGGGGTGTACGAGCAGTACTTC. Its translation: CASSPEGGVYEQYF.

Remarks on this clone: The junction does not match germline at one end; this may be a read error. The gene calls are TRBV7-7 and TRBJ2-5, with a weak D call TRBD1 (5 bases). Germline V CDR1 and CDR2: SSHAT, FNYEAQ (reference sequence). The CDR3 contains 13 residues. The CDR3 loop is CASSPGPQETQYF. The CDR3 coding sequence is TGTGCTAGCAGCCCAGGGCCCCAAGAGACCCAGTACTTC.

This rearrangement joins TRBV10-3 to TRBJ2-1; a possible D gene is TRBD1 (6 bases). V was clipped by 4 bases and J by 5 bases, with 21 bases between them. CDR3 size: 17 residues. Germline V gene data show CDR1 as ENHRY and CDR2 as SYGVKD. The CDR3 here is CAISVRPRNRVNNEQFF. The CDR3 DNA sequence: TGTGCCATCAGTGTCCGCCCCCGGAACAGGGTAAACAATGAGCAGTTCTTC.

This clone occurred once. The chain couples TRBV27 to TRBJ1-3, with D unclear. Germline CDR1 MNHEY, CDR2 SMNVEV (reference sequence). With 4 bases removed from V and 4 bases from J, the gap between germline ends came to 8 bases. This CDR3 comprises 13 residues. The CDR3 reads CASSSFAGNTIYF. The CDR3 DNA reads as TGTGCCAGCAGTTCCTTCGCCGGAAACACCATATATTTT.

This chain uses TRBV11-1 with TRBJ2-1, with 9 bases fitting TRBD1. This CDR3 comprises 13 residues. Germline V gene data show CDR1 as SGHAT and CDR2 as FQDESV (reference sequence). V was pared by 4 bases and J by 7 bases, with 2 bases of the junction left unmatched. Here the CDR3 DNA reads TGTGCCAGCAGCTCGGACAGGGGTAATGAGCAGTTCTTC. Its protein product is CASSSDRGNEQFF.

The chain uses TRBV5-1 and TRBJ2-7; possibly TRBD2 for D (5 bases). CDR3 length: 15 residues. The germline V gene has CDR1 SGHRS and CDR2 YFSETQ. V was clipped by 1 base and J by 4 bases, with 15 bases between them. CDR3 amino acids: CASSLSGSRTYEQYF. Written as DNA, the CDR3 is TGCGCCAGCAGCTTGAGCGGCTCTCGGACGTACGAGCAGTACTTC. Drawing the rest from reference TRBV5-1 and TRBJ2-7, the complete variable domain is KAGVTQTPRYLIKTRGQQVTLSCSPISGHRSVSWYQQTPGQGLQFLFEYFSETQRNKGNFPGRFSGRQFSNSRSEMNVSTLELGDSALYLCASSLSGSRTYEQYFGPGTRLTVT.

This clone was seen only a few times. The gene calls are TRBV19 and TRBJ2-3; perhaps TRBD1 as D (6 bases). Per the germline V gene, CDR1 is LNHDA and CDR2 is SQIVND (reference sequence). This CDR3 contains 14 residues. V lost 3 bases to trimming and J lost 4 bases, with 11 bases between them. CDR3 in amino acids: CASSMGNRADTQYF. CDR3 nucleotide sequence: TGTGCCAGTAGTATGGGAAACAGGGCAGATACGCAGTATTTT.

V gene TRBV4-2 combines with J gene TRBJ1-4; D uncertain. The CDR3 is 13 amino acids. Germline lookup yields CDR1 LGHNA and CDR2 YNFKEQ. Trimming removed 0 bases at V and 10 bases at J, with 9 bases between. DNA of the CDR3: TGTGCCAGCAGCCAAGAATCGAGTCGAAAACTGTTTTTT. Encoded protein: CASSQESSRKLFF.

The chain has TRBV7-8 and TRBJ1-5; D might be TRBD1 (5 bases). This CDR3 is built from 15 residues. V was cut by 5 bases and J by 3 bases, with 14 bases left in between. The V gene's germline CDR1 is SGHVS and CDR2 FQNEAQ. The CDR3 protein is CASSPTWGTNQPQHF. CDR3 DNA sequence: TGTGCCAGCAGCCCCACATGGGGGACCAATCAGCCCCAGCATTTT.

As DNA, the CDR3 is TGCGCCAGCAGTGAGTGGTCAGGGAAAGACACAGATACGCAGTATTTT. This gives the protein CASSEWSGKDTDTQYF. J is TRBJ2-3 and V is TRBV10-1; possibly TRBD1 for D (5 bases). Germline-derived CDR1 and CDR2 are WNHNN and SYGVQD (reference sequence). The V gene lost 1 base and the J gene lost 2 bases, with 13 bases spanning the gap. This CDR3 has 16 amino acids.

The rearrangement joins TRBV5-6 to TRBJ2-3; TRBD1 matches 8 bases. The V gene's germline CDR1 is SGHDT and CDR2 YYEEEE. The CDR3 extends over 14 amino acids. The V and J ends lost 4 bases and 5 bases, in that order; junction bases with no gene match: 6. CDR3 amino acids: CASSLGQGRDTQYF. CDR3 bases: TGTGCCAGCAGCCTCGGACAGGGAAGAGATACGCAGTATTTT.

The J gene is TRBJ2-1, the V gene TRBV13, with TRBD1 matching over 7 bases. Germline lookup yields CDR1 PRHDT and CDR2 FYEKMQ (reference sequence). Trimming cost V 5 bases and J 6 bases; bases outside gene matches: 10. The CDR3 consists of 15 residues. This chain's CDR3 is CASSEDRVGRNEQFF. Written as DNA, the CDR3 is TGTGCCAGCAGCGAAGACAGGGTTGGTCGCAATGAGCAGTTCTTC.

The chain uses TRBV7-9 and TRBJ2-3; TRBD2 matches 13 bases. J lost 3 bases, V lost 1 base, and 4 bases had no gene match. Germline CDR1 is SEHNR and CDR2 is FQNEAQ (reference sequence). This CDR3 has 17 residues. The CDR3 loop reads CASSLGLAGGYTDTQYF. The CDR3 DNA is TGTGCCAGCAGCTTAGGACTAGCGGGGGGTTATACAGATACGCAGTATTTT.

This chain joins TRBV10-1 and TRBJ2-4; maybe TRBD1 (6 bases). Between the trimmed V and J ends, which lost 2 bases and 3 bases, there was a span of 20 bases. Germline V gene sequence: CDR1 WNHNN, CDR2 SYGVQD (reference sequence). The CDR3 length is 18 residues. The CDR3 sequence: CASSEPNLSTGSKNIQYF. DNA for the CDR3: TGCGCCAGCAGTGAGCCGAACTTATCTACAGGGAGCAAAAACATTCAGTACTTC.

CDR3 region: CASSVATGPSSYNEQFF. CDR3 nucleotide sequence: TGTGCCAGCAGCGTAGCCACAGGGCCTAGCTCCTACAATGAGCAGTTCTTC. The chain is built from TRBV9 and TRBJ2-1; a possible D gene is TRBD1 (6 bases). Trimming took off 0 bases at V and 0 bases at J, with 13 bases between the two ends. The germline V gene has CDR1 SGDLS and CDR2 YYNGEE. The length of the CDR3 is 17 residues.